This passage covers 26 T cell receptor beta chains from one sample sequenced in a study of blood T cells in healthy people across ages (dated by TCRdb to between 2015 and 2017). The library was built by means of 5' RACE. The sequencer was an Illumina HiSeq 2500. A second PCR of roughly 7 to 11 cycles was performed with a sample-barcoded 5' primer and a J-beta primer mix. TCRdb cleaned the public reads at Q25 with fastp, built clones with MiXCR and kept in-frame beta chains. Each CDR3 protein appears once, grouped with its most common genes and DNA. This sample holds around 900,000 distinct CDR3 sequences; about 53% were observed only once. Roughly a fifth of the sample comes from the top ten. The sample taken for sequencing was blood. The receptors derive from a woman aged 60-75 years in good health.

The chain is built from TRBV4-1 and TRBJ2-6; D is ambiguous. The V and J ends lost 1 base and 0 bases respectively, with 16 bases between them. CDR3 length equals 19 residues. Germline V gene data show CDR1 as MGHRA and CDR2 as YSYEKL. CDR3 region: CASSQGLRVIRSGANVLTF. In DNA, the CDR3 is TGCGCCAGCAGCCAAGGTTTACGAGTTATCCGCTCTGGGGCCAACGTCCTGACTTTC.

This rearrangement joins TRBV2 to TRBJ2-1; TRBD2 might be the D (6 bases). This CDR3 is 15 amino acids long. The germline V gene encodes CDR1 SNHLY and CDR2 FYNNEI. The V end lost 5 bases, the J end lost 3 bases, and 14 bases lay between the germline ends. The CDR3 loop is CASSQDSGNYNEQFF. In DNA, the CDR3 is TGTGCCAGCAGTCAGGATAGCGGCAACTACAATGAGCAGTTCTTC.

The chain links TRBV27 to TRBJ2-4; D is unclear. This CDR3 has 17 residues. The germline V gene encodes CDR1 MNHEY and CDR2 SMNVEV (reference sequence). Trimming took off 0 bases at V and 0 bases at J, with 12 bases between the two ends. The CDR3 region is CASSLSTNSSAKNIQYF. As DNA, the CDR3 is TGTGCCAGCAGTTTATCGACCAACTCCTCAGCCAAAAACATTCAGTACTTC.

The rearrangement links TRBV10-3 to TRBJ2-7, with 8 nucleotides matching TRBD2. This CDR3 is built from 12 residues. After removal of 5 bases from V and 7 bases from J, the junction contained 4 bases not matched to a gene. Germline CDR1 and CDR2: ENHRY and SYGVKD. The CDR3 DNA is TGTGCCATCAGTCCCGGGGGGGTGGAGCAGTACTTC. It encodes CAISPGGVEQYF.

There are a few counts of this clonotype. The chain combines TRBV7-2 with TRBJ2-7, with 8 bases lining up with TRBD1. Germline V gene data show CDR1 as SGHTA and CDR2 as FQGNSA. V was clipped by 3 bases and J by 0 bases; unmatched bases: 4. The CDR3 is made up of 15 amino acids. DNA for the CDR3: TGTGCCAGCAGCTTCCGGGACAGGTTCTCCTACGAGCAGTACTTC. It specifies CASSFRDRFSYEQYF.

The chain recombines TRBV20-1 with TRBJ2-2; the D is unclear. The CDR3 extends over 10 amino acids. The V gene lost 5 bases and the J gene lost 9 bases, with 7 bases spanning the gap. CDR1 is DFQATT, CDR2 SNEGSKA, per germline (reference sequence). This CDR3 reads CSALKRELFF. The DNA for the CDR3 is TGCAGTGCTCTTAAGCGGGAGCTGTTTTTT.

In this sample, this clonotype turned up a few times. This chain joins TRBV4-3 and TRBJ2-6; the D is unclear. The CDR3 runs to 17 residues. Trimming left V 2 bases short and J 4 bases short, with 15 bases between. Germline-derived CDR1 and CDR2 are LGHNA and YSLEER. The CDR3 reads CASSQRLESTGANVLTF. Written as DNA, the CDR3 is TGCGCCAGCAGCCAAAGACTTGAGAGTACCGGGGCCAACGTCCTGACTTTC.

This chain joins TRBV12-3 or TRBV12-4 and TRBJ2-7, with D tentatively TRBD1 or TRBD2 (7 bases each). Trimming removed 3 bases at V and 3 bases at J, with 12 bases between. This CDR3 has 14 residues. Written as DNA, the CDR3 is TGTGCCAGCAGTTTGGGGGGGACAGACTACGAGCAGTACTTC. Its protein product is CASSLGGTDYEQYF.

The rearrangement links TRBV20-1 to TRBJ2-3; D is undetermined. V lost 6 bases, J lost 2 bases, and 15 bases lay in between. The CDR3 has 14 amino acids. Germline lookup yields CDR1 DFQATT and CDR2 SNEGSKA (reference sequence). The CDR3 DNA is TGCAGTGCGAAGACCGGATTCTTCACAGATACGCAGTATTTT. It codes for CSAKTGFFTDTQYF.

This clonotype was seen once. The rearrangement joins TRBV20-1 to TRBJ1-1; possibly TRBD1 for D (5 bases). Trimming shortened V by 0 bases and J by 5 bases, and 16 bases separated the two germline ends. Germline V gives CDR1 DFQATT, CDR2 SNEGSKA (reference sequence). The CDR3 sequence is 15 residues long. The CDR3 nucleotides are TGCAGTGCTAGAGATGGGACCCCTATCTGGACTGAAGCTTTCTTT. It codes for CSARDGTPIWTEAFF.

The chain is built from TRBV4-3 and TRBJ2-1; perhaps TRBD1 as D (5 bases). CDR3 length: 15 amino acids. V lost 0 bases to trimming and J lost 3 bases, with 9 bases between them. Germline V gene lookup returns CDR1 LGHNA and CDR2 YSLEER. The CDR3 bases are TGCGCCAGCAGCCAAGATCAGGGTGTCTACAATGAGCAGTTCTTC. Translating gives CASSQDQGVYNEQFF.

In its sample, this clonotype was seen a few times. The chain is built from TRBV19 and TRBJ2-3, with D maybe TRBD2 (6 bases). V was shortened by 5 bases and J by 4 bases, with 16 bases between the two germline ends. The CDR3 covers 15 residues. In germline, CDR1 is LNHDA, CDR2 SQIVND (reference sequence). As DNA, the CDR3 is TGTGCCAGTAGTTGGCGGGGCACATATTCAGATACGCAGTATTTT. Translated: CASSWRGTYSDTQYF. Drawing the rest from reference TRBV19 and TRBJ2-3, the complete variable domain is DGGITQSPKYLFRKEGQNVTLSCEQNLNHDAMYWYRQDPGQGLRLIYYSQIVNDFQKGDIAEGYSVSREKKESFPLTVTSAQKNPTAFYLCASSWRGTYSDTQYFGPGTRLTVL.

This clonotype was counted between two and nine times. The V call is TRBV7-3, the J call TRBJ2-1; tentative D call: TRBD2 (5 bases). From germline, CDR1 is SGHTA and CDR2 FQGTGA. V was clipped by 5 bases and J by 3 bases, with 11 bases between them. This CDR3 has 14 amino acids. The CDR3 DNA is TGTGCCAGCAGCCATTATGGGAGCTACAATGAGCAGTTCTTC. Protein sequence: CASSHYGSYNEQFF.

The chain combines TRBV27 with TRBJ2-2; no firm D call. V shed 7 bases and J shed 7 bases, with 19 bases lying between them. Germline CDR1 MNHEY, CDR2 SMNVEV (reference sequence). This CDR3 is 15 amino acids long. The CDR3 DNA reads TGTGCCAGCAAATCTCGGGCCCTGGGGATCGGGGAGCTGTTTTTT. Translation: CASKSRALGIGELFF.

The rearrangement uses TRBV6-1 and TRBJ2-3, with 8 bases fitting TRBD2. This CDR3 has 15 amino acids. Germline CDR1 reads MNHNS; CDR2 reads SASEGT. V was clipped by 6 bases and J by 0 bases; unmatched bases: 5. CDR3 residues: CASSVSGISTDTQYF. CDR3 DNA: TGTGCCAGCAGCGTTAGCGGGATTAGCACAGATACGCAGTATTTT.

V and J are TRBV6-1 and TRBJ2-7, with D tentatively TRBD2 (5 bases). Per germline, CDR1 MNHNS and CDR2 SASEGT. V lost 9 bases and J lost 2, with 14 bases in between. The CDR3 has 13 amino acids. The CDR3 protein is CAREIRRPYEQYF. The DNA of the CDR3 is TGTGCCAGGGAGATTAGGAGGCCCTACGAGCAGTACTTC.

The chain combines TRBV14 with TRBJ2-1, with no clear D. V shed 2 bases and J shed 5 bases, with 7 bases lying between them. CDR1 SGHDN and CDR2 FVKESK come from the germline V gene. The CDR3 totals 13 residues. CDR3 nucleotides: TGTGCCAGCAGCCAATTGGCGAACAATGAGCAGTTCTTC. It yields the protein CASSQLANNEQFF.

This clonotype has a handful of counts. This rearrangement joins TRBV10-3 to TRBJ1-1; a weak D match, TRBD1 (6 bases). From germline, CDR1 is ENHRY and CDR2 SYGVKD. This CDR3 comprises 12 residues. V dropped 6 bases and J dropped 1 base, with 6 bases sitting between them. The CDR3 sequence: CAIRDRNTEAFF. CDR3 nucleotide sequence: TGTGCCATCAGGGACAGGAACACTGAAGCTTTCTTT.

This clonotype was detected only a few times. This chain connects TRBV4-2 to TRBJ2-1; no firm D call. The CDR3 spans 15 residues. Deletions cut 0 bases from V and 9 bases from J, with 15 bases between. Germline V CDR1 and CDR2: LGHNA, YNFKEQ. CDR3 region: CASSQEYQNRGEQFF. CDR3 coding DNA: TGTGCCAGCAGCCAAGAGTACCAGAATCGCGGTGAGCAGTTCTTC.

This clonotype showed up just once. V is TRBV7-6 and J is TRBJ2-1; 7 nucleotides match TRBD2. The V gene's germline CDR1 is SGHVS and CDR2 FNYEAQ. This CDR3 spans 13 amino acids. V shed 8 bases and J 8 bases; nucleotides not matched to a gene: 9. The CDR3 reads CASAGAGRDEQFF. The CDR3 DNA sequence: TGTGCCAGCGCAGGAGCGGGACGCGATGAGCAGTTCTTC.

The chain is built from TRBV10-3 and TRBJ1-5; TRBD1 matches 8 bases. CDR3 length: 14 residues. The V and J ends lost 6 bases and 4 bases, in that order; junction bases with no gene match: 5. Germline loops: CDR1 ENHRY, CDR2 SYGVKD. Here the CDR3 DNA reads TGTGCCATCAGACAACAGGGGGAAAATCAGCCCCAGCATTTT. Protein product: CAIRQQGENQPQHF.

V gene TRBV7-2 combines with J gene TRBJ2-1; D ambiguous. Judging by the DNA end, TRBJ2-7 fits better; the J call may be wrong. Germline V gene lookup returns CDR1 SGHTA and CDR2 FQGNSA. This CDR3 is 14 amino acids long. The CDR3 DNA is TGTGCCAGCAGCTTTATCATAGGAAGCAATGAGCAGTACTTC. Translation gives CASSFIIGSNEQYF.

The genes are TRBV29-1 and TRBJ2-3; 11 bases are a match to TRBD2. This CDR3 contains 15 residues. Germline V gene sequence: CDR1 SQVTM, CDR2 ANQGSEA. V lost 7 bases to trimming and J lost 4 bases; unmatched junction nucleotides: 10. In DNA form, the CDR3 reads TGCAGCGGTACAACCGGGACTAGCGGATCAGATACGCAGTATTTT. This encodes CSGTTGTSGSDTQYF.

The chain employs TRBV4-2 and TRBJ2-1; D remains ambiguous. The CDR3 is 12 residues long. From germline, CDR1 is LGHNA and CDR2 YNFKEQ. The ends were cut back, 2 bases at V and 10 bases at J, with 9 bases in the middle. CDR3 coding DNA: TGTGCCAGCAGCCAAAGTTTAGGGGAGCAGTTCTTC. It translates to CASSQSLGEQFF.

V gene TRBV20-1 combines with J gene TRBJ2-1, with a weak D call TRBD2 (6 bases). V lost 6 bases, J lost 0 bases, and 24 bases lay in between. This CDR3 spans 18 amino acids. The germline V gene has CDR1 DFQATT and CDR2 SNEGSKA (reference sequence). CDR3 coding DNA: TGCAGTGCGAGGAATTACGCTAGCGACTTTCACTCCTACAATGAGCAGTTCTTC. Amino acids: CSARNYASDFHSYNEQFF.

The CDR3 spells CASSVEGQGFYNEQFF. CDR3 DNA sequence: TGTGCCAGCAGCGTTGAGGGACAGGGGTTCTACAATGAGCAGTTCTTC. The chain carries TRBV9 and TRBJ2-1, with 10 positions matching TRBD1. Germline CDR1 SGDLS, CDR2 YYNGEE. Germline trimming cut 2 bases from V and 3 bases from J; bases unmatched to any gene: 5. The CDR3 consists of 16 residues.